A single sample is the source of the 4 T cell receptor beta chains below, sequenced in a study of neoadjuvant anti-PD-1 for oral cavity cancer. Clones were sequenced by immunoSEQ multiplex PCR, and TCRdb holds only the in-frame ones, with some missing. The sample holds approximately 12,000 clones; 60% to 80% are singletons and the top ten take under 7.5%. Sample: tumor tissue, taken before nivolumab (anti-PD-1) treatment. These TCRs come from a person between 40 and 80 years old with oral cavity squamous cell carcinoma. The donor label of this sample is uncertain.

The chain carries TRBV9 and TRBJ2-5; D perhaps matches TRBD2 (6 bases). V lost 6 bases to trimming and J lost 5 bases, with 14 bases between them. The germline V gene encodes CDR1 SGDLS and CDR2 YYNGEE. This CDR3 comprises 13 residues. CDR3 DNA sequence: TGTGCCAGCACCCCCGGGGGTACGGAGACCCAGTACTTC. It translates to CASTPGGTETQYF.

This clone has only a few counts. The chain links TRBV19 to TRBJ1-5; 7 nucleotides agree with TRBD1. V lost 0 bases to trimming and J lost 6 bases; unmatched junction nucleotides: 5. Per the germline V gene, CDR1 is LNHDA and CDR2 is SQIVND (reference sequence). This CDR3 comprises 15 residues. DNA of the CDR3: TGTGCCAGTAGTATAGAAGGAACAGGGGTTCAGCCCCAGCATTTT. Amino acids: CASSIEGTGVQPQHF. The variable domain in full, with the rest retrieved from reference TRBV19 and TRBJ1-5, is DGGITQSPKYLFRKEGQNVTLSCEQNLNHDAMYWYRQDPGQGLRLIYYSQIVNDFQKGDIAEGYSVSREKKESFPLTVTSAQKNPTAFYLCASSIEGTGVQPQHFGDGTRLSIL.

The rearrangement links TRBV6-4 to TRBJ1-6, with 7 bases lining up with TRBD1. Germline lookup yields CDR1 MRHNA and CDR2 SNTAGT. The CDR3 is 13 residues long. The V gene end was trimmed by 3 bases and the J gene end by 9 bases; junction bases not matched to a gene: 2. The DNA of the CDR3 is TGTGCCAGCAGTGAATACAGGGGTTCACCCCTCCACTTT. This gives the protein CASSEYRGSPLHF.

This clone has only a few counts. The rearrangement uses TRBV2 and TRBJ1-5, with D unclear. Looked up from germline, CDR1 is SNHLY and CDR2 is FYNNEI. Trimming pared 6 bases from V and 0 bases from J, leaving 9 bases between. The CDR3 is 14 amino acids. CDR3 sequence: CASSFDGSNQPQHF. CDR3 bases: TGTGCCAGCAGCTTCGACGGTAGCAATCAGCCCCAGCATTTT.